This T cell receptor beta chain is drawn from a study of shared clonotypes between healthy human individuals. Data came from immunoSEQ multiplex PCR; TCRdb stores just in-frame clones and leaves some out. The sample yields about 1,500,000 clones, roughly 97% seen once. The CDR3 sequence is 14 residues long. Trimming cost V 1 base and J 5 bases, with 12 bases left between them. Germline assignment: CDR1 SGHRS and CDR2 YFSETQ. Free of recent acute infections or vaccinations, the donors were healthy HIV-negative adults. The rearrangement links TRBV5-1 to TRBJ2-5; D remains unclear. This TCR was recovered from a man aged 25-45 years in good health. The sample comprised naive CD4+ T cells sorted from blood. Subset indicated: CD45RA+ positively selected. The CDR3 sequence: CASSLSRFEETQYF. CDR3 bases: TGCGCCAGCAGCTTGAGCAGATTCGAGGAGACCCAGTACTTC.